These 5 T cell receptor beta chains originate from one sample sequenced in a study of shared clonotypes between healthy human individuals. Using immunoSEQ multiplex PCR, the repertoire was profiled, and TCRdb retains in-frame clones only, with some absent. The sample lists over a million clones, more than 95% occurring once. Sequenced material: naive CD4+ T cells sorted from blood. Subset: CD45RA+ positively selected. Receptors originate from a man between 25 and 39 years old in good health.

The chain links TRBV4-3 to TRBJ1-2; D is undetermined. CDR3 length: 13 residues. Germline V gene data show CDR1 as LGHNA and CDR2 as YSLEER. The V end lost 1 base, the J end lost 8 bases, and 11 bases lay between the germline ends. The chain's CDR3 is CASSQGLGGGYTF. Here the CDR3 DNA reads TGCGCCAGCAGCCAAGGCCTGGGTGGGGGCTACACCTTC.

This chain links TRBV7-9 with TRBJ1-1; TRBD1 is a possible D gene (5 bases). Between the trimmed V and J ends, which lost 8 bases and 0 bases, there was a span of 13 bases. Germline V gives CDR1 SEHNR, CDR2 FQNEAQ (reference sequence). The CDR3 is made up of 14 amino acids. CDR3 amino acids: CASRRSGVNTEAFF. As DNA, the CDR3 is TGTGCCAGCCGTCGATCGGGGGTGAACACTGAAGCTTTCTTT.

The gene calls are TRBV11-2 and TRBJ2-7; 7 bases match TRBD2. The CDR3 length is 15 residues. Germline V gene sequence: CDR1 SGHAT, CDR2 FQNNGV. Unmatched junction bases numbered 10, after V lost 1 base and J lost 7 bases. The CDR3 DNA follows: TGTGCCAGCAGCTTAGCCTCCAGCGGGACGAGGGAGCAGTACTTC. Residues: CASSLASSGTREQYF.

V is TRBV5-4 and J is TRBJ2-2; 11 bases line up with TRBD2. CDR3 length equals 15 residues. J was trimmed by 6 bases and V by 5 bases; bases with no gene match: 6. Germline values: CDR1 SGHNT, CDR2 YYREEE (reference sequence). CDR3: CASRAGTSGPGELFF. The CDR3 DNA follows: TGTGCCAGCAGGGCCGGGACTAGCGGTCCCGGGGAGCTGTTTTTT.

As regards this clone: In the same sample, other DNA sequences code for this CDR3. The J gene is TRBJ1-1, the V gene TRBV20-1; D gene unclear. In germline, CDR1 is DFQATT, CDR2 SNEGSKA (reference sequence). V lost 2 bases and J lost 4, with 2 bases in between. This CDR3 spans 10 amino acids. The CDR3 here is CSARSTEAFF. The CDR3 coding sequence is TGCAGTGCTAGATCCACTGAAGCTTTCTTT.